This TCR beta chain was documented in a study of blood T cell repertoires in COVID-19. Study as a whole: The origin of the acute and convalescent COVID-19 samples was the United States, Italy and Spain.

This clone was seen more than once but under ten times. Original methodology: Scientists estimated how many nucleated cells there were by amplifying reference gene primers. Repertoires were generated with immunoSEQ multiplex PCR, while TCRdb's copy carries only in-frame clones and drops some. The DNA was the basis for D and trimming; V, J and clone size are from that table. The data contain 100,000 to 150,000 clones, under 85% of them singletons. V lost 2 bases, J lost 10 bases, and 8 bases stayed unmatched. Germline V CDR1 and CDR2: SGHDT, YYEEEE. The CDR3 consists of 13 residues. The gene calls are TRBV5-6 and TRBJ1-1, with TRBD1 identical over 7 bases. Sequenced sample: peripheral blood. The receptor's source is a woman in her fifties or sixties with acute or convalescent COVID-19. Written as DNA, the CDR3 is TGTGCCAGCAGCTTAAGGGACAGACGGACAGCTTTCTTT. Amino acids: CASSLRDRRTAFF. The full variable domain, in which reference TRBV5-6 and TRBJ1-1 provide the parts outside the CDR3, is DAGVTQSPTHLIKTRGQQVTLRCSPKSGHDTVSWYQQALGQGPQFIFQYYEEEERQRGNFPDRFSGHQFPNYSSELNVNALLLGDSALYLCASSLRDRRTAFFGQGTRLTVV.